This T cell receptor beta chain was obtained from a study of graft-versus-host responses after intestinal transplantation. Across the whole study: All recipients were transplanted with multivisceral, liver-intestinal, or isolated intestinal grafts. Tacrolimus and steroids were given for around 3 years to all recipients after anti-thymocyte globulin induction. Study-wide results and limits: Elevated graft-versus-host to host-versus-graft clonal ratios in allografts were recorded for patients with graft-donor T cell macrochimerism.

Notes on this clone: The antigen remains unidentified.

Per the germline V gene, CDR1 is MDHEN and CDR2 is SYDVKM. The CDR3 loop spans 16 amino acids. With 3 bases clipped from V and 1 base from J, the junction kept 7 bases outside the gene matches. Sequenced by immunoSEQ multiplex PCR; TCRdb stores in-frame clones only, minus some. The profile covers approximately 58,000 clones, with about 90% appearing a single time and approximately 2.9% taken by the ten largest. This specimen consisted of PBMCs, obtained less than 130 days after intestinal transplantation. The chain links TRBV28 to TRBJ1-1, with 8 bases fitting TRBD1. The TCR was taken from a human patient who received an intestinal transplant, so some T cells may come from the graft donor. This CDR3 is CASSLEAGGWNTEAFF. In DNA form, the CDR3 reads TGTGCCAGCAGTTTGGAGGCAGGGGGCTGGAACACTGAAGCTTTCTTT.